This T cell receptor (beta chain) was retrieved from a study of identifying expanded T cells in peripheral blood. The protocol was immunoSEQ multiplex PCR, while the TCRdb copy is restricted to in-frame clones and leaves out a portion. The sample lists tens of thousands of clones; about 85% were seen once. The count of this clone is one. As yet, its antigen is unknown. No infections or other immune events were documented during collection. Whole-study findings and limits: Clone count variance between roughly 2-week samples rose with total template count. Technical replicates showed about 1.1 changed clones; around 2 weeks approximately 16; four weeks 19.

V lost 2 bases to trimming and J lost 3 bases, with 11 bases between them. CDR3 length: 15 residues. From germline, CDR1 is MNHEY and CDR2 SVGAGI. The sample consisted of blood. The sequence derives from a person between 18 and 75 years old in good health. The chain uses TRBV6-5 and TRBJ1-3; no reliable D call. CDR3 DNA: TGTGCCAGCAGTTACAGGCCGAGTGTTGGAAACACCATATATTTT. Its protein product is CASSYRPSVGNTIYF.